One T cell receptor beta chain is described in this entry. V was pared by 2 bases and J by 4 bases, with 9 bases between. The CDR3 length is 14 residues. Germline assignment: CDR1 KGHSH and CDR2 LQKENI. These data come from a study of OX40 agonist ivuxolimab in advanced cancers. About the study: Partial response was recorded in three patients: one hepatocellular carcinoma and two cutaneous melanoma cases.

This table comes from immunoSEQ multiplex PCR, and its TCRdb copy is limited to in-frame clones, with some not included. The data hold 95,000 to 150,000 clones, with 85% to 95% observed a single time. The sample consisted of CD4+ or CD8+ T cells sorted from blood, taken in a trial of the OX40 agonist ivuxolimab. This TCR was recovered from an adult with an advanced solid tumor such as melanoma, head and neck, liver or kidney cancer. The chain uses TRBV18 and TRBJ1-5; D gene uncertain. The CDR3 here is CASSPGGLNQPQHF. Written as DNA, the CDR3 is TGTGCCAGCTCACCAGGAGGGTTGAATCAGCCCCAGCATTTT. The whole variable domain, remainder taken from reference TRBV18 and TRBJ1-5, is NAGVMQNPRHLVRRRGQEARLRCSPMKGHSHVYWYRQLPEEGLKFMVYLQKENIIDESGMPKERFSAEFPKEGPSILRIQQVVRGDSAAYFCASSPGGLNQPQHFGDGTRLSIL.